This TCR beta chain was documented in a study of response to subunit inactivated influenza vaccine. Overall study results and limits: The authors put forward the suggestion that each seasonal influenza vaccination may bring in only a limited number of new T cells.

Germline V gene sequence: CDR1 MNHEY, CDR2 SMNVEV (reference sequence). Trimming removed 2 bases from V and 5 bases from J, with 10 bases in between. The CDR3 loop spans 14 amino acids. Regarding this clonotype: Its cognate antigen is unknown.

TCRdb re-analysed the RT-PCR reads in MiXCR, keeping a single row per CDR3 protein. The sample lists around 470,000 distinct CDR3 sequences, about 7.2% seen once, with under 15% in the top ten. The sample consisted of PBMCs from blood, taken less than 30 months after vaccination. The chain uses TRBV27 and TRBJ2-4; TRBD2 might be the D (6 bases). This TCR was recovered from a man aged 45 to 75 who received an inactivated influenza vaccine. This CDR3 reads CASSLTGVENIQYF. Here the CDR3 DNA reads TGTGCCAGCAGTTTAACGGGAGTTGAAAACATTCAGTACTTC.